This T cell receptor (beta chain) was identified in a study of cytomegalovirus exposure and HLA in healthy donors. Study-level results: Several of the most significant clusters were apparently associated with common viral pathogens in a later analysis.

Unmatched junction bases numbered 1, after V lost 3 bases and J lost 4 bases. The CDR3 sequence is 13 residues long. Germline CDR1 and CDR2: SGDLS and YYNGEE. On this clone itself: Its antigen is still unknown.

Vbeta (60) and Jbeta (13) primers were used in the PCR. Data came from immunoSEQ multiplex PCR; TCRdb stores just in-frame clones and leaves some out. Of about 130,000 clones listed, roughly 77% were seen once; the top ten hold 5.5% to 6%. This receptor was taken from a woman aged 40 to 50 in good health and CMV-seropositive. The rearrangement uses TRBV9 and TRBJ2-1, with TRBD1 identical over 7 bases. The sequenced sample was PBMCs. This CDR3 is CASSAGGYNEQFF. The CDR3 nucleotides are TGTGCCAGCAGCGCAGGGGGTTACAATGAGCAGTTCTTC.